This TCR beta chain comes out of a study of T-cell memory formation after mild COVID-19. TCRdb reanalysed the 5' RACE reads using MiXCR and keeps one entry per CDR3 protein. Here the sample spans around 340,000 distinct CDR3 sequences, over 13% being singletons. V was shortened by 3 bases and J by 3 bases, with 10 bases between the two germline ends. This CDR3 spans 14 amino acids. The germline V gene encodes CDR1 KGHSH and CDR2 LQKENI. The sequence was collected from a man younger than 35 who had mild COVID-19 (a few samples of this study predate the infection). Cell type and time point are not known. Sample: PBMCs or a T cell subset sorted from them (not recorded which). The chain uses TRBV18 and TRBJ2-3; D unresolved. In nucleotides, the CDR3 is TGTGCCAGCTCACCTCGAAGGGAAACAGATACGCAGTATTTT. Its translation: CASSPRRETDTQYF.